This T cell receptor (beta chain) emerged from a study of T cell responses to AZD1222 COVID-19 vaccine. Whole-study findings and limits: With two AZD1222 doses given, Spike-specific TCR breadth and depth both rose. It should be noted that donors were predominantly white British and more often female, and clonal diversity was possibly underestimated.

This clone was seen once. Its antigen is currently unknown. Repertoires were generated with immunoSEQ multiplex PCR, while TCRdb's copy carries only in-frame clones and drops some. The table records over 130,000 clones, 88% of them present only once. Recipients boosted at about 4 weeks or about 12 weeks are pooled. The V end lost 1 base, the J end lost 0 bases, and 10 bases lay between the germline ends. Germline V gene lookup returns CDR1 SGHNT and CDR2 YENEEA. This CDR3 is 16 amino acids long. The TCR was taken from an adult who received the AZD1222 COVID-19 vaccine. The material sequenced was peripheral blood, taken 28 days after the second AZD1222 dose. This chain links TRBV11-3 with TRBJ2-1; D is tentatively TRBD1 or TRBD2 (6 bases each). The CDR3 sequence is CASSLVGGLSYNEQFF. The CDR3 DNA reads TGTGCCAGCAGCTTAGTAGGGGGACTCTCCTACAATGAGCAGTTCTTC.